This T cell receptor beta chain was identified in a study of cytomegalovirus exposure and HLA in healthy donors. The wider study: Prior work identified 120 million or so unique TCR beta sequences in approximately 180 million T cells. The study's findings and limits: CMV serostatus alone was available as immune exposure information. A list of roughly 160 TCR beta chains associated with cytomegalovirus was given.

Sampled while nominally healthy, donors likely had unrecorded immune exposures. With 0 bases clipped from V and 5 bases from J, the junction kept 8 bases outside the gene matches. CDR1 and CDR2 from the germline V gene are SGHRS and YFSETQ. This CDR3 is built from 16 residues. Concerning this clone itself: Its antigen remains unknown.

The PCR employed 60 Vbeta primers together with 13 Jbeta primers. Some clones are missing from TCRdb's copy, which holds only in-frame ones; the method was immunoSEQ multiplex PCR. The table includes 36,000 or so clones, roughly 84% detected once. This chain uses TRBV5-1 with TRBJ2-5, with TRBD1 matching over 9 bases. Sequencing was carried out using PBMCs. This sequence originates from a woman between 18 and 29 years old in good health and CMV-seronegative. The CDR3: CASSLDRGRLRETQYF. As DNA, the CDR3 is TGCGCCAGCAGCTTGGACAGGGGGCGATTGCGGGAGACCCAGTACTTC.